This T cell receptor beta chain was identified in a study of blood T cell repertoires in COVID-19. Study summary: COVID-19 samples from acute and convalescent phases originated in the United States, Italy and Spain. T cells, B-cell-depleted T cells, or PBMCs supplied cDNA or gDNA.

The V and J ends lost 0 bases and 2 bases respectively, with 12 bases between them. Per germline, CDR1 SGHRS and CDR2 YFSETQ. This CDR3 is built from 15 residues. Original analysis: Quantification of nucleated cells was approximated via reference gene primer amplification. Method: immunoSEQ multiplex PCR; TCRdb's copy keeps in-frame clones and lacks some. Clonal size and the V and J genes are those of that table, whereas D and trimming came from the DNA. The table records about 160,000 clones, approximately 82% of them present only once. The J gene is TRBJ2-7, the V gene TRBV5-1, with D maybe TRBD1 (7 bases). This clonotype was obtained from a woman of 80 years or more with active or convalescent COVID-19. The sequencing input was peripheral blood. The CDR3 coding sequence is TGCGCCAGCAGCTTGGATGGCAGGGGGGCCTACGAGCAGTACTTC. Protein: CASSLDGRGAYEQYF.